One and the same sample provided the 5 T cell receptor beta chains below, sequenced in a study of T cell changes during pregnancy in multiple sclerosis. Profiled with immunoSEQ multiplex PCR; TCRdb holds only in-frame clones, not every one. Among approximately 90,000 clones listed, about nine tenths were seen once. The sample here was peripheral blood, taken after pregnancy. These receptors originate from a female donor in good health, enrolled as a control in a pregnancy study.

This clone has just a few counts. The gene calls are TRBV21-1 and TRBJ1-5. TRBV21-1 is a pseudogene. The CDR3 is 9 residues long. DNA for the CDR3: TGTGCCAGCCGGGTGACCCAGCATTTT. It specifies CASRVTQHF.

CDR3 sequence reads: CASSVGWASNYGYTF. The CDR3 DNA is TGTGCCAGCAGCGTGGGGTGGGCATCTAACTATGGCTACACCTTC. The chain links TRBV5-5 to TRBJ1-2; no reliable D call. V was clipped by 4 bases and J by 0 bases, with 13 bases between them. The CDR3 is 15 amino acids. CDR1 and CDR2 (germline): SGHKS, YYEKEE (reference sequence).

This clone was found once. CDR3 coding DNA: TGTGCCAGTAATGAACAGGGGGGAGGTTTGACCCAGCATTTT. The encoded protein is CASNEQGGGLTQHF. The rearrangement joins TRBV19 to TRBJ1-5; the match to TRBD1 covers 8 bases. The CDR3 contains 14 residues. Germline CDR1 is LNHDA and CDR2 is SQIVND (reference sequence). Trimming at V came to 7 bases and at J to 11 bases, leaving 13 bases not matched to a gene.

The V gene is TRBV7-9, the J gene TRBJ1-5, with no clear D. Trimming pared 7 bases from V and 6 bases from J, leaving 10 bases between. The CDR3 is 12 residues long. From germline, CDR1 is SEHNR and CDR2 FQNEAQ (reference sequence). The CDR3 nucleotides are TGTGCCAGCACCACATATGGTCAGCCCCAGCATTTT. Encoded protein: CASTTYGQPQHF. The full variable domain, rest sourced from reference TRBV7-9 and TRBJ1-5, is DTGVSQNPRHKITKRGQNVTFRCDPISEHNRLYWYRQTLGQGPEFLTYFQNEAQLEKSRLLSDRFSAERPKGSFSTLEIQRTEQGDSAMYLCASTTYGQPQHFGDGTRLSIL.

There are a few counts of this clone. The CDR3: CASSARASSGELFF. CDR3 nucleotide sequence: TGTGCCAGCAGCGCCAGGGCATCGTCCGGGGAGCTGTTTTTT. This sequence joins TRBV7-3 and TRBJ2-2, with D possibly matching TRBD1 (5 bases). The germline V gene has CDR1 SGHTA and CDR2 FQGTGA. This CDR3 has 14 residues. The ends were cut back, 5 bases at V and 6 bases at J, with 13 bases in the middle.